The 17 T cell receptor beta chains reported below all come from one sample, sequenced in a study of OX40 agonist ivuxolimab in advanced cancers. The data were produced by immunoSEQ multiplex PCR, yet TCRdb's version contains in-frame clones alone and is incomplete. Seen here are tens of thousands of clones, nearly 90% observed once, and the top ten hold approximately 0.32%. Sequencing was performed on CD4+ or CD8+ T cells sorted from blood, taken in a trial of the OX40 agonist ivuxolimab. The receptors come from an adult with an advanced solid tumor such as melanoma, head and neck, liver or kidney cancer.

The chain is built from TRBV6-5 and TRBJ1-5, with D uncertain. The CDR3 has 15 amino acids. Germline values: CDR1 MNHEY, CDR2 SVGAGI. Trimming took 5 bases from V and 0 from J, leaving 11 bases between them. In nucleotides, the CDR3 is TGTGCCAGCAGTCCCGAAGGAAGTAGCAATCAGCCCCAGCATTTT. Translation gives CASSPEGSSNQPQHF.

The chain uses TRBV30 and TRBJ1-1; possibly TRBD1 for D (6 bases). Deletions cut 3 bases from V and 7 bases from J, with 15 bases between. The CDR3 sequence is 13 residues long. Germline values: CDR1 GTSNPN, CDR2 SVGIG (reference sequence). CDR3 region: CAWRPQGLGEAFF. In DNA form, the CDR3 reads TGTGCCTGGAGGCCCCAGGGGCTGGGTGAAGCTTTCTTT.

J is TRBJ1-2 and V is TRBV5-1; TRBD1 aligns across 7 bases. Unmatched junction bases numbered 3, after V lost 4 bases and J lost 3 bases. CDR1 is SGHRS, CDR2 YFSETQ, per germline. This CDR3 contains 13 residues. The CDR3 DNA reads as TGCGCCAGCAGCCCCGGACAGGACTATGGCTACACCTTC. Translating it yields CASSPGQDYGYTF.

V usage is TRBV6-5 and J usage is TRBJ2-3; D may be TRBD1 (6 bases). The CDR3 is made up of 15 amino acids. V lost 2 bases to trimming and J lost 3 bases, with 12 bases between them. Germline CDR1 MNHEY, CDR2 SVGAGI. The CDR3 reads CASSYVGGPTDTQYF. CDR3 DNA sequence: TGTGCCAGCAGTTACGTAGGGGGACCGACAGATACGCAGTATTTT.

V and J are TRBV25-1 and TRBJ2-3; no clear D. Per germline, CDR1 MGHDK and CDR2 SYGVNS. The CDR3 loop spans 14 amino acids. V was pared by 4 bases and J by 3 bases, with 11 bases between. CDR3 sequence reads: CASSVTLGTDTQYF. The CDR3 bases are TGTGCCAGCAGTGTCACTCTCGGGACAGATACGCAGTATTTT.

This chain connects TRBV9 to TRBJ2-2; 9 nucleotides agree with TRBD1. The CDR3 is 15 amino acids. The ends lost 4 bases at V and 4 bases at J; junction bases unmatched: 5. The germline V gene encodes CDR1 SGDLS and CDR2 YYNGEE. Here the CDR3 DNA reads TGTGCCAGCAGCTCGACAGGGGGTTCCACCGGGGAGCTGTTTTTT. Its protein is CASSSTGGSTGELFF.

The J gene is TRBJ2-1, the V gene TRBV5-4, with D unclear. Germline V gene lookup returns CDR1 SGHNT and CDR2 YYREEE (reference sequence). This CDR3 region has 13 residues. Trimming took 2 bases from V and 10 from J, leaving 13 bases between them. CDR3 DNA sequence: TGTGCCAGCAGCTTTCCGAACGCCGACGAGCAGTTCTTC. Its translation is CASSFPNADEQFF.

V gene TRBV5-4 combines with J gene TRBJ2-5, with 12 nucleotides matching TRBD1. Per the germline V gene, CDR1 is SGHNT and CDR2 is YYREEE (reference sequence). This CDR3 spans 14 amino acids. Trimming at V came to 6 bases and at J to 5 bases, leaving 5 bases not matched to a gene. The CDR3 here is CASKRDRGPETQYF. The CDR3 DNA reads TGTGCCAGCAAGCGGGACAGGGGGCCGGAGACCCAGTACTTC.

This chain's CDR3 is CASSLEGKVTEAFF. CDR3 bases: TGCGCCAGCAGCTTGGAAGGAAAAGTCACTGAAGCTTTCTTT. The chain combines TRBV5-1 with TRBJ1-1; D call uncertain. The CDR3 length is 14 residues. From germline, CDR1 is SGHRS and CDR2 YFSETQ. Between the trimmed V and J ends, which lost 0 bases and 4 bases, there was a span of 10 bases. The full variable domain, its missing parts supplied by reference TRBV5-1 and TRBJ1-1, is KAGVTQTPRYLIKTRGQQVTLSCSPISGHRSVSWYQQTPGQGLQFLFEYFSETQRNKGNFPGRFSGRQFSNSRSEMNVSTLELGDSALYLCASSLEGKVTEAFFGQGTRLTVV.

The V call is TRBV7-9, the J call TRBJ2-7; D might be TRBD2 (5 bases). V lost 4 bases and J lost 7, with 14 bases in between. This CDR3 is 13 amino acids long. Germline CDR1 reads SEHNR; CDR2 reads FQNEAQ (reference sequence). Written as DNA, the CDR3 is TGTGCCAGCAGCTCCAGTTGGACGGGAGAGCAGTACTTC. Translation: CASSSSWTGEQYF.

Details on this clone: Other DNA sequences in this specimen translate into the identical CDR3. The chain uses TRBV20-1 and TRBJ2-5, with D hard to call. This CDR3 has 10 residues. Looked up from germline, CDR1 is DFQATT and CDR2 is SNEGSKA (reference sequence). V lost 6 bases and J 4 bases, leaving 6 bases between the germline ends. Written as DNA, the CDR3 is TGCAGTGCCTTGGGAGAGACCCAGTACTTC. Protein product: CSALGETQYF.

This chain links TRBV11-2 with TRBJ2-1; 11 nucleotides agree with TRBD1. The germline V gene encodes CDR1 SGHAT and CDR2 FQNNGV. V was clipped by 6 bases and J by 5 bases; unmatched bases: 6. CDR3 length: 15 amino acids. CDR3 nucleotide sequence: TGTGCCAGCAGGAGCGGACAGGGGGCCCACAATGAGCAGTTCTTC. Amino acid sequence: CASRSGQGAHNEQFF.

The J gene is TRBJ1-2, the V gene TRBV27, with 8 nucleotides matching TRBD1. Per the germline V gene, CDR1 is MNHEY and CDR2 is SMNVEV (reference sequence). This CDR3 spans 17 amino acids. V lost 7 bases and J lost 4; bases outside the gene matches: 17. The chain's CDR3 is CASTPRAGGTTSYGYTF. The CDR3 nucleotides are TGTGCCAGCACCCCCAGGGCAGGGGGCACAACTAGCTATGGCTACACCTTC.

This rearrangement joins TRBV5-8 to TRBJ1-5; D unclear. Germline V lookup: CDR1 SGHTS, CDR2 YDEGEE. V dropped 0 bases and J dropped 9 bases, with 10 bases sitting between them. The CDR3 totals 13 residues. The CDR3 protein is CASSLDSWRPQHF. The CDR3 DNA sequence: TGTGCCAGCAGCTTGGATTCCTGGCGGCCCCAGCATTTT. Full variable domain (remainder filled in from reference TRBV5-8 and TRBJ1-5): EAGVTQSPTHLIKTRGQQATLRCSPISGHTSVYWYQQALGLGLQFLLWYDEGEERNRGNFPPRFSGRQFPNYSSELNVNALELEDSALYLCASSLDSWRPQHFGDGTRLSIL.

The CDR3 DNA is TGTGCCACCAACAACAGGGAAGGGCCTGGCTACACCTTC. This encodes CATNNREGPGYTF. The genes are TRBV2 and TRBJ1-2, with D perhaps matching TRBD1 (6 bases). Trimming left V 10 bases short and J 7 bases short, with 19 bases between. The CDR3 extends over 13 amino acids. Germline CDR1 reads SNHLY; CDR2 reads FYNNEI. Variable domain in full (rest from reference TRBV2 and TRBJ1-2): EPEVTQTPSHQVTQMGQEVILRCVPISNHLYFYWYRQILGQKVEFLVSFYNNEISEKSEIFDDQFSVERPDGSNFTLKIRSTKLEDSAMYFCATNNREGPGYTFGSGTRLTVV.

The rearrangement joins TRBV27 to TRBJ1-5, with a weak D call TRBD1 (5 bases). The CDR3 is made up of 14 amino acids. Germline-derived CDR1 and CDR2 are MNHEY and SMNVEV (reference sequence). Trimming stripped 6 bases from V and 2 bases from J, with 11 bases between. The CDR3, as DNA: TGTGCCAGCAGCCCCGGGACGGGCAATCAGCCCCAGCATTTT. Protein sequence: CASSPGTGNQPQHF.

The genes are TRBV6-6 and TRBJ2-7, with 11 bases matching TRBD2. Unmatched junction bases numbered 3, after V lost 5 bases and J lost 3 bases. CDR3 length: 14 amino acids. CDR1 is MNHNY and CDR2 is SVGAGI in the germline V gene (reference sequence). The DNA of the CDR3 is TGTGCCAGCAGTAAGCTAGCGGGGGGCTACGAGCAGTACTTC. Amino acids: CASSKLAGGYEQYF.